These 24 T cell receptor beta chains were sequenced from one sample in a study of blood T cell repertoires in COVID-19. Assay: immunoSEQ multiplex PCR; the TCRdb copy retains only in-frame clones and omits some. The sample has fewer than 200,000 clones, roughly 88% seen once. The specimen sequenced was peripheral blood. Every receptor here comes from a man between 60 and 75 years old who had recovered from COVID-19.

J is TRBJ2-3 and V is TRBV5-5, with 9 bases fitting TRBD2. Germline V lookup: CDR1 SGHKS, CDR2 YYEKEE (reference sequence). V lost 4 bases to trimming and J lost 3 bases; unmatched junction nucleotides: 9. The CDR3 length is 16 residues. CDR3 protein: CASSVGRGGATDTQYF. Written as DNA, the CDR3 is TGTGCCAGCAGCGTGGGGCGCGGGGGGGCAACAGATACGCAGTATTTT.

The V gene is TRBV5-1, the J gene TRBJ1-2; D may be TRBD1 (5 bases). This CDR3 comprises 14 residues. Germline V gene sequence: CDR1 SGHRS, CDR2 YFSETQ. V was shortened by 2 bases and J by 0 bases, with 8 bases between the two germline ends. The CDR3 here is CASSFQGANYGYTF. Written as DNA, the CDR3 is TGCGCCAGCAGCTTCCAGGGCGCTAACTATGGCTACACCTTC. Filled out from reference TRBV5-1 and TRBJ1-2, the complete variable domain reads KAGVTQTPRYLIKTRGQQVTLSCSPISGHRSVSWYQQTPGQGLQFLFEYFSETQRNKGNFPGRFSGRQFSNSRSEMNVSTLELGDSALYLCASSFQGANYGYTFGSGTRLTVV.

The chain uses TRBV10-3 and TRBJ1-1; the D is unclear. Trimming took 7 bases from V and 2 from J, leaving 14 bases between them. This CDR3 region has 14 residues. CDR1 ENHRY and CDR2 SYGVKD come from the germline V gene. The CDR3 here is CAIMRSGGNTEAFF. The CDR3 DNA follows: TGTGCCATCATGCGGTCCGGAGGCAACACTGAAGCTTTCTTT.

V and J are TRBV29-1 and TRBJ1-5; 8 bases match TRBD1. There are 15 residues in the CDR3. The junction had 5 bases not matched to a gene; V was cut back by 4 bases and J by 0 bases. Per germline, CDR1 SQVTM and CDR2 ANQGSEA. The CDR3 coding sequence is TGCAGCGTTGGGGGGACAGGCGATAGCAATCAGCCCCAGCATTTT. It translates to CSVGGTGDSNQPQHF.

The rearrangement joins TRBV19 to TRBJ1-4; D not resolved. V was shortened by 3 bases and J by 8 bases, with 10 bases between the two germline ends. In germline, CDR1 is LNHDA, CDR2 SQIVND (reference sequence). The CDR3 has 13 amino acids. Written as DNA, the CDR3 is TGTGCCAGTAGTATCGGGTTTGGGGAAAAACTGTTTTTT. Encoded protein: CASSIGFGEKLFF.

This chain joins TRBV5-1 and TRBJ1-2; the D gene is possibly TRBD1 (5 bases). V dropped 4 bases and J dropped 8 bases, with 15 bases sitting between them. CDR3 length: 13 amino acids. Per the germline V gene, CDR1 is SGHRS and CDR2 is YFSETQ. This chain's CDR3 is CASSRGANEGYTF. CDR3 in DNA: TGCGCCAGCAGCCGCGGGGCGAATGAAGGCTACACCTTC.

To note about this clone: The germline gene is not matched at one end of the junction; a read error may be the cause. The chain joins TRBV2 to TRBJ1-4; TRBD1 is a possible D gene (5 bases). The CDR3 consists of 16 residues. The germline V gene encodes CDR1 SNHLY and CDR2 FYNNEI. This CDR3 reads CVSSGGGLHTNEKLFF. For the CDR3, the DNA is TGTGTCAGCAGTGGCGGGGGATTGCACACTAATGAAAAACTGTTTTTT.

The CDR3 DNA reads as TGCGCCAGCAGCCATCCGGGACAGGGGTCAACTAATGAAAAACTGTTTTTT. It encodes CASSHPGQGSTNEKLFF. This chain joins TRBV4-1 and TRBJ1-4; 10 bases are a match to TRBD1. This CDR3 is built from 17 residues. J lost 0 bases, V lost 3 bases, and 4 bases had no gene match. CDR1 is MGHRA and CDR2 is YSYEKL in the germline V gene.

This clone was found once. This CDR3 is also generated by other DNA sequences in the sample. The chain carries TRBV6-5 and TRBJ1-1, with 7 positions matching TRBD1. Per germline, CDR1 MNHEY and CDR2 SVGAGI. Trimming cost V 6 bases and J 6 bases; bases outside gene matches: 7. This CDR3 is built from 13 residues. The CDR3 DNA reads as TGTGCCAGCAGCCTTGACAGGGAAGCTGAAGCTTTCTTT. Its translation is CASSLDREAEAFF.

This clone was seen a single time. V is TRBV5-4 and J is TRBJ2-7, with 14 positions matching TRBD2. CDR1 and CDR2 (germline): SGHNT, YYREEE (reference sequence). This CDR3 has 15 residues. J lost 5 bases, V lost 3 bases, and 4 bases had no gene match. The CDR3 nucleotides read TGTGCCAGCAGCTCTCGACTAGCGGGGGGGAACGAGCAGTACTTC. This translates into CASSSRLAGGNEQYF.

There are a few counts of this clone. The V gene is TRBV7-9, the J gene TRBJ2-3; maybe TRBD2 (6 bases). Trimming pared 4 bases from V and 3 bases from J, leaving 11 bases between. The length of the CDR3 is 14 residues. Germline assignment: CDR1 SEHNR and CDR2 FQNEAQ (reference sequence). CDR3 coding DNA: TGTGCCAGCAGCTCCAGACTAGGGACAGATACGCAGTATTTT. Translation gives CASSSRLGTDTQYF. Full variable domain (rest looked up from reference TRBV7-9 and TRBJ2-3): DTGVSQNPRHKITKRGQNVTFRCDPISEHNRLYWYRQTLGQGPEFLTYFQNEAQLEKSRLLSDRFSAERPKGSFSTLEIQRTEQGDSAMYLCASSSRLGTDTQYFGPGTRLTVL.

The V call is TRBV7-9, the J call TRBJ1-1; D is uncertain. V gave up 5 bases and J gave up 5 bases, with 9 bases separating them. This CDR3 spans 12 amino acids. Germline CDR1 SEHNR, CDR2 FQNEAQ (reference sequence). Written as DNA, the CDR3 is TGTGCCAGCAGCCAACTGCGGACTGAAGCTTTCTTT. Residues: CASSQLRTEAFF.

The V and J genes are TRBV4-1 and TRBJ2-1, with TRBD2 matching over 7 bases. The CDR3 is made up of 17 amino acids. Germline V CDR1 and CDR2: MGHRA, YSYEKL. V shed 6 bases, J shed 2 bases, and the junction held 13 bases outside the gene matches. The CDR3 DNA sequence: TGCGCCAGCAGTTCATCCGGGGGGAGAAGCGCCTACAATGAGCAGTTCTTC. This gives the protein CASSSSGGRSAYNEQFF.

The gene calls are TRBV6-2 or TRBV6-3 and TRBJ2-5, with TRBD2 identical over 10 bases. V shed 0 bases and J 3 bases; nucleotides not matched to a gene: 4. CDR3 length equals 16 residues. Germline V lookup: CDR1 MNHEY, CDR2 SVGEGT. The CDR3 coding sequence is TGTGCCAGCAGTTACTCGAGTCTAGCGGGGGAAGAGACCCAGTACTTC. It yields the protein CASSYSSLAGEETQYF.

The J gene is TRBJ2-2, the V gene TRBV5-6; 11 nucleotides align to TRBD1. Germline CDR1 and CDR2: SGHDT and YYEEEE. This CDR3 spans 19 amino acids. The V and J ends lost 0 bases and 6 bases, in that order; junction bases with no gene match: 13. DNA of the CDR3: TGTGCCAGCAGCTTGGAGTTTCGGACAGGGGGCGCAAACGCCGGGGAGCTGTTTTTT. Its protein is CASSLEFRTGGANAGELFF.

The rearrangement joins TRBV6-1 to TRBJ1-2; no reliable D call. V gave up 3 bases and J gave up 6 bases, with 5 bases separating them. Germline values: CDR1 MNHNS, CDR2 SASEGT. The CDR3 covers 11 residues. The chain's CDR3 is CASSESNGYTF. CDR3 coding DNA: TGTGCCAGCAGTGAGTCAAATGGCTACACCTTC.

The chain couples TRBV7-9 to TRBJ2-3; D not certain. The J call may be mistaken, given a closer DNA end match to TRBJ1-5. Germline V CDR1 and CDR2: SEHNR, FQNEAQ (reference sequence). The CDR3 length is 13 residues. The DNA of the CDR3 is TGTGCCAGCAGCTTTACGGGAGCAGATACGCAGCATTTT. Its translation: CASSFTGADTQHF.

This clone was counted a single time. The V gene is TRBV19, the J gene TRBJ1-4; TRBD1 aligns across 8 bases. J gave up 5 bases and V 9 bases, and 14 bases lay outside the gene matches. From germline, CDR1 is LNHDA and CDR2 SQIVND (reference sequence). The CDR3 spans 16 residues. CDR3 nucleotides: TGTGCCAGCCAAGGACAGGGTTTAGTCCCAAATGAAAAACTGTTTTTT. It specifies CASQGQGLVPNEKLFF.

The chain employs TRBV4-1 and TRBJ2-3; 9 bases fit TRBD2. Losses at the gene ends were 4 bases for V and 5 bases for J; bases not matched to a gene: 13. The germline V gene has CDR1 MGHRA and CDR2 YSYEKL. The CDR3 extends over 17 amino acids. The CDR3 region has the DNA TGCGCCAGCAGCCTCCGTTGGGGCGGGGGGGCCGAAGATACGCAGTATTTT. Translating gives CASSLRWGGGAEDTQYF.

The rearrangement links TRBV19 to TRBJ1-2; 8 bases are a match to TRBD1. J gave up 8 bases and V 5 bases, and 10 bases lay outside the gene matches. Germline assignment: CDR1 LNHDA and CDR2 SQIVND (reference sequence). The CDR3 length is 14 residues. This CDR3 reads CASSGLRDRYGYTF. DNA for the CDR3: TGTGCCAGTAGTGGTCTCAGGGACAGGTACGGCTACACCTTC.

V usage is TRBV19 and J usage is TRBJ1-1, with D hard to call. Trimming stripped 4 bases from V and 10 bases from J, with 13 bases between. Germline CDR1 and CDR2: LNHDA and SQIVND (reference sequence). The CDR3 is made up of 12 amino acids. This CDR3 reads CASSTRGIRAFF. CDR3 nucleotide sequence: TGTGCCAGTAGTACCCGAGGGATAAGAGCTTTCTTT.

This chain uses TRBV27 with TRBJ2-3, with 10 bases matching TRBD2. Germline CDR1 is MNHEY and CDR2 is SMNVEV (reference sequence). The V and J ends lost 3 bases and 5 bases, in that order; junction bases with no gene match: 11. The CDR3 is 17 residues long. Here the CDR3 DNA reads TGTGCCAGCAGTTTTAGCGGGGGGCCCATTTGGGTAGATACGCAGTATTTT. It specifies CASSFSGGPIWVDTQYF.

In its sample, this clone was seen a few times. The rearrangement links TRBV19 to TRBJ1-5, with D perhaps matching TRBD1 (5 bases). CDR1 and CDR2 from the germline V gene are LNHDA and SQIVND (reference sequence). The CDR3 has 13 residues. CDR3 DNA: TGTGCAGCAGGACAAGGGGCTTGGCAGCCCCAGCATTTT. Translating it yields CAAGQGAWQPQHF.

The chain recombines TRBV10-3 with TRBJ2-3, with TRBD2 matching over 9 bases. V trimming: 6 bases; J trimming: 2 bases; junction bases outside the gene matches: 3. This CDR3 has 14 residues. Germline loops: CDR1 ENHRY, CDR2 SYGVKD. For the CDR3, the DNA is TGTGCCATCAGGACTAGCGGATACACAGATACGCAGTATTTT. Translated: CAIRTSGYTDTQYF.